The 6 T cell receptor beta chains below all came from one sample that was sequenced in a study of beta chain features in type 1 diabetes. Expressed TCRB transcripts got sequenced, as all isolated RNA was reverse transcribed. TCRdb's copy holds only in-frame clones and misses some; the assay was immunoSEQ multiplex PCR. The sample has 900,000 or so clones, under 20% seen once. Material: naive CD4+ T cells from blood. These receptors all come from a young woman in good health.

This clone was picked up a small number of times. This chain connects TRBV19 to TRBJ1-1; D gene unclear. The V gene lost 1 base and the J gene lost 3 bases, with 6 bases spanning the gap. The CDR3 runs 13 residues. In germline, CDR1 is LNHDA, CDR2 SQIVND (reference sequence). In DNA form, the CDR3 reads TGTGCCAGTAGTATAGTAGGTTACACTGAAGCTTTCTTT. This gives the protein CASSIVGYTEAFF.

CDR3 nucleotide sequence: TGTGCCAGCAGTTACGGGACAGGACTCAACACTGAAGCTTTCTTT. As protein: CASSYGTGLNTEAFF. The chain recombines TRBV6-5 with TRBJ1-1; 8 bases are a match to TRBD1. This CDR3 is 15 amino acids long. Germline-derived CDR1 and CDR2 are MNHEY and SVGAGI. J lost 2 bases, V lost 2 bases, and 4 bases had no gene match.

The chain employs TRBV7-2 and TRBJ2-7; D is ambiguous. The CDR3 length is 14 residues. Per germline, CDR1 SGHTA and CDR2 FQGNSA. V was cut by 5 bases and J by 0 bases, with 11 bases left in between. The CDR3 is CASSTHTASYEQYF. DNA for the CDR3: TGTGCCAGCAGCACTCATACAGCCTCCTACGAGCAGTACTTC.

This clone has more than one count but fewer than ten. The chain combines TRBV18 with TRBJ2-3; 9 nucleotides line up with TRBD1. Looked up from germline, CDR1 is KGHSH and CDR2 is LQKENI. J was trimmed by 6 bases and V by 2 bases; bases with no gene match: 18. This CDR3 region has 19 residues. CDR3 sequence reads: CASSPGILQGAPEWDTQYF. CDR3 DNA sequence: TGTGCCAGCTCACCAGGGATTTTACAGGGGGCACCGGAATGGGATACGCAGTATTTT.

This clone was counted a few times. The V gene is TRBV19, the J gene TRBJ2-3; 8 bases map to TRBD2. The J segment lost 6 bases and the V segment lost 6 bases, leaving 17 bases of the junction unmatched. The CDR3 sequence is 17 residues long. Germline loops: CDR1 LNHDA, CDR2 SQIVND (reference sequence). The CDR3: CASRRSHSGTEGDTQYF. CDR3 nucleotide sequence: TGTGCCAGTAGGCGATCCCATAGCGGGACTGAGGGGGATACGCAGTATTTT.

This clone has a handful of counts. V usage is TRBV4-3 and J usage is TRBJ2-1, with 12 nucleotides matching TRBD2. Trimming removed 3 bases from V and 7 bases from J; junction bases left unmatched: 4. This CDR3 spans 15 amino acids. Looked up from germline, CDR1 is LGHNA and CDR2 is YSLEER. CDR3 amino acids: CASSHLAGGGNEQFF. The CDR3 bases are TGCGCCAGCAGCCATCTAGCGGGAGGGGGTAATGAGCAGTTCTTC.